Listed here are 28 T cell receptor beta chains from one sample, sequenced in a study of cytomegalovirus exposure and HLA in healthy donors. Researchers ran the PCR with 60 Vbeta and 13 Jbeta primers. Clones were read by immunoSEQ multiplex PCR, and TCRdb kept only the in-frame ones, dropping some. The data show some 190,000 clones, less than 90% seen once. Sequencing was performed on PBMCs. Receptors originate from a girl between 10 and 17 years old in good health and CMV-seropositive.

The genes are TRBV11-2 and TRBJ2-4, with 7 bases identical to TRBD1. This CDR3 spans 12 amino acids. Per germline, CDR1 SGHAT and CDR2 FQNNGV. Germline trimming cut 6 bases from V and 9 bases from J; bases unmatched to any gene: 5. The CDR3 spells CASSTSGGIQYF. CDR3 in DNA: TGTGCCAGCAGTACTTCAGGGGGCATTCAGTACTTC.

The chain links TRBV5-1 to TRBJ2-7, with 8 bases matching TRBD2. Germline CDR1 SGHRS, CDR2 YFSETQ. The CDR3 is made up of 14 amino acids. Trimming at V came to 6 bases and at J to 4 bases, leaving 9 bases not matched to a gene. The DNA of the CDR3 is TGCGCCAGCACCCCGGGGGGGAGTTTATACGAGCAGTACTTC. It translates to CASTPGGSLYEQYF.

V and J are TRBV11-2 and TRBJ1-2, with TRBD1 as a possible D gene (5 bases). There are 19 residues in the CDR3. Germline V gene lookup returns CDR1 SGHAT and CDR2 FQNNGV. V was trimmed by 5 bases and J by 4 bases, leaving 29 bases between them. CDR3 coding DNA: TGTGCCAGCAGCCTCCCCCGCGGGGGTCCAAGGGGATATGCCTATGGCTACACCTTC. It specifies CASSLPRGGPRGYAYGYTF. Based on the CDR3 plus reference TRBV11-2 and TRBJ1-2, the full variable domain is EAGVAQSPRYKIIEKRQSVAFWCNPISGHATLYWYQQILGQGPKLLIQFQNNGVVDDSQLPKDRFSAERLKGVDSTLKIQPAKLEDSAVYLCASSLPRGGPRGYAYGYTFGSGTRLTVV.

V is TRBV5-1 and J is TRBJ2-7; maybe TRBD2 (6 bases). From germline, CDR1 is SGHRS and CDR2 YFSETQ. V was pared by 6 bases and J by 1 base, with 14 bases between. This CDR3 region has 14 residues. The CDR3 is CASNSGGTSYEQYF. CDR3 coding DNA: TGCGCCAGCAATTCAGGCGGGACGTCCTACGAGCAGTACTTC.

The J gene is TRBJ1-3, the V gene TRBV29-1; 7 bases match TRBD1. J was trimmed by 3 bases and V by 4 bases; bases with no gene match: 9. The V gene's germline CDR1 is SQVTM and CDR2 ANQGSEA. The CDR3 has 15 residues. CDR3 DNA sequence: TGCAGCGTTGGGGCAGGGGGTCTGGGTGGAAACACCATATATTTT. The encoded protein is CSVGAGGLGGNTIYF. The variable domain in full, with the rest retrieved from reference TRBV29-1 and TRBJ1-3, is SAVISQKPSRDICQRGTSLTIQCQVDSQVTMMFWYRQQPGQSLTLIATANQGSEATYESGFVIDKFPISRPNLTFSTLTVSNMSPEDSSIYLCSVGAGGLGGNTIYFGEGSWLTVV.

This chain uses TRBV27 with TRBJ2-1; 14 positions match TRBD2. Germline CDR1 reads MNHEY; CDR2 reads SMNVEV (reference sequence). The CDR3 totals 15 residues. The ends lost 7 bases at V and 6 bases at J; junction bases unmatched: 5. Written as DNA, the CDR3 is TGTGCCAGCACCTTGGGACTAGCGGGAGTCAATGAGCAGTTCTTC. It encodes CASTLGLAGVNEQFF.

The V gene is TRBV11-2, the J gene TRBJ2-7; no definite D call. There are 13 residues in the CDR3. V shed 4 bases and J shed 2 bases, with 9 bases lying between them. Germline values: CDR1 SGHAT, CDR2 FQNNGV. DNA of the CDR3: TGTGCCAGCAGCTCCGGTTTGCCCTACGAGCAGTACTTC. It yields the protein CASSSGLPYEQYF.

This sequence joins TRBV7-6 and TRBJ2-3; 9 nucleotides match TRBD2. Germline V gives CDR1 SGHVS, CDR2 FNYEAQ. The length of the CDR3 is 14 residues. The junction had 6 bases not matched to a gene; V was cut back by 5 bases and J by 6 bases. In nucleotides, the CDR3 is TGTGCCAGCAGCCGTAGCGGGAGCGGGGATACGCAGTATTTT. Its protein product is CASSRSGSGDTQYF.

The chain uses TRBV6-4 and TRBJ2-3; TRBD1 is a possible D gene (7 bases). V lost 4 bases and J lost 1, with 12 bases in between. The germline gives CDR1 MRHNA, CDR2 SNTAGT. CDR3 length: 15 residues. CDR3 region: CASSVQGGGTDTQYF. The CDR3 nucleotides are TGTGCCAGCAGTGTTCAGGGGGGTGGCACAGATACGCAGTATTTT.

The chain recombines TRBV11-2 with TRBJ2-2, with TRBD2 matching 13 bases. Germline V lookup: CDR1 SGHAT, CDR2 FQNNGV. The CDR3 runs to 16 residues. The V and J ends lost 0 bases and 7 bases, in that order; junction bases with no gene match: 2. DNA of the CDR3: TGTGCCAGCAGCTTAGAAGGGACTAGCGGGATCGGGGAGCTGTTTTTT. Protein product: CASSLEGTSGIGELFF. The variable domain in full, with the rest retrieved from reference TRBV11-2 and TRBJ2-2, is EAGVAQSPRYKIIEKRQSVAFWCNPISGHATLYWYQQILGQGPKLLIQFQNNGVVDDSQLPKDRFSAERLKGVDSTLKIQPAKLEDSAVYLCASSLEGTSGIGELFFGEGSRLTVL.

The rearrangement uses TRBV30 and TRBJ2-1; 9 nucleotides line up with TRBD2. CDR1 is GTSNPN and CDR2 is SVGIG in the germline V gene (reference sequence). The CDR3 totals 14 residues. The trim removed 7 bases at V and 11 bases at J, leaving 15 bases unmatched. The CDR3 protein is CASETAGGYSKQFF. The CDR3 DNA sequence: TGTGCCTCGGAAACGGCGGGAGGGTACAGTAAGCAGTTCTTC.

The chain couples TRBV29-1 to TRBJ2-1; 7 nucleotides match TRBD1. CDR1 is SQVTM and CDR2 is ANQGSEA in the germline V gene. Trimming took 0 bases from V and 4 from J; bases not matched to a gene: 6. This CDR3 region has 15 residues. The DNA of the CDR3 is TGCAGCGTTGAAGATGACAGGGAGAGGTACAATGAGCAGTTCTTC. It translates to CSVEDDRERYNEQFF.

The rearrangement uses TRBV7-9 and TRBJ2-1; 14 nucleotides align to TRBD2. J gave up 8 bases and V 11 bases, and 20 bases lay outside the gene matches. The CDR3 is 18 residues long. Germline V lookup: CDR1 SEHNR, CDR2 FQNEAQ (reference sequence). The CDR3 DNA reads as TGTGCCTCCAAGGGGGGACTAGCGGGAGTGGGATCGTTCGATGAGCAGTTCTTC. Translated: CASKGGLAGVGSFDEQFF.

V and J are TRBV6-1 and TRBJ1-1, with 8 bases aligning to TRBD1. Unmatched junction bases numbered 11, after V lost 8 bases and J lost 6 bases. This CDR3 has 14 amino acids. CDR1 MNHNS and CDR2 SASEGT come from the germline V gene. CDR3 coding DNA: TGTGCCAGCGGAGGAAGGGACAGGATCCCTGAAGCTTTCTTT. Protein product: CASGGRDRIPEAFF.

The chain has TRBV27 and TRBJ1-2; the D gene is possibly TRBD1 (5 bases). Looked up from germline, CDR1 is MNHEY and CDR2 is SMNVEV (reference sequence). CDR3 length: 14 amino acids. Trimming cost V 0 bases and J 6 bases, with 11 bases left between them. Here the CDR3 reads CASSLSQGYDGYTF. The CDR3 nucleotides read TGTGCCAGCAGTTTATCTCAGGGTTACGATGGCTACACCTTC.

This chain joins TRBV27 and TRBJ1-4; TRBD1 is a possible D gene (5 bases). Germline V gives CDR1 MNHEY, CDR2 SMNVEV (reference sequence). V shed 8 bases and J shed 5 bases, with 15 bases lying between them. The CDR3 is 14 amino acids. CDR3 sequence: CASRPGGLNEKLFF. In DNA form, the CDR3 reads TGTGCCAGCCGGCCCGGGGGATTAAATGAAAAACTGTTTTTT.

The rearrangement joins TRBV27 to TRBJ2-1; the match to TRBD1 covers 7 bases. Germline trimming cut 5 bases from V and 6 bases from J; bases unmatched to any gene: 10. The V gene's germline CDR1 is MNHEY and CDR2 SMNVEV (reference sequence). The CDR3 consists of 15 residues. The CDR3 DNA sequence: TGTGCCAGCAGTCTAGTGGGACAGCAAACCAATGAGCAGTTCTTC. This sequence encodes CASSLVGQQTNEQFF.

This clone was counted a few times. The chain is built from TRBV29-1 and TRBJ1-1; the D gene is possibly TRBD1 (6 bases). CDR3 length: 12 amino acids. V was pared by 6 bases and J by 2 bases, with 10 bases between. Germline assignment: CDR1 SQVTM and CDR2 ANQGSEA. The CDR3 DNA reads TGCAGCGTCTCCAGGGGCAACACTGAAGCTTTCTTT. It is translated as CSVSRGNTEAFF.

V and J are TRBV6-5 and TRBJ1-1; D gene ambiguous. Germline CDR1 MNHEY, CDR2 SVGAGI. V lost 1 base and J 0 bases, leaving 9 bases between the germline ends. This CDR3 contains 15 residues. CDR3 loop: CASSYLGSMNTEAFF. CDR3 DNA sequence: TGTGCCAGCAGTTACTTGGGCAGCATGAACACTGAAGCTTTCTTT.

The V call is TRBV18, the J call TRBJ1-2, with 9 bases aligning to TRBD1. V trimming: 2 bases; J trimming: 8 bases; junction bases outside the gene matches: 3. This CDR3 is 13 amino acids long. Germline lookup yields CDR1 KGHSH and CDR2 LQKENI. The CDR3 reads CASSPRTGEGYTF. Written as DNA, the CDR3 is TGTGCCAGCTCACCAAGGACAGGGGAAGGCTACACCTTC. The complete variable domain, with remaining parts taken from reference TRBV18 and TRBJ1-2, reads NAGVMQNPRHLVRRRGQEARLRCSPMKGHSHVYWYRQLPEEGLKFMVYLQKENIIDESGMPKERFSAEFPKEGPSILRIQQVVRGDSAAYFCASSPRTGEGYTFGSGTRLTVV.

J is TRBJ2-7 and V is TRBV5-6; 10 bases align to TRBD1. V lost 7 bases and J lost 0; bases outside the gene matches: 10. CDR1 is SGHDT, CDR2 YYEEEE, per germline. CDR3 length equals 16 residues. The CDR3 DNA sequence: TGTGCCAGCTGCCTTACCCGGGACAGGGGCTCCTACGAGCAGTACTTC. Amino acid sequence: CASCLTRDRGSYEQYF.

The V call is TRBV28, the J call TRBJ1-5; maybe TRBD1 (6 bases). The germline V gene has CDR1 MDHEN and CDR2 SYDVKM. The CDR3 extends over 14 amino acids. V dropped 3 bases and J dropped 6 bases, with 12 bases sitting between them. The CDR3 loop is CASSFGGPTQPQHF. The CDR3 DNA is TGTGCCAGCAGTTTCGGGGGGCCCACTCAGCCCCAGCATTTT.

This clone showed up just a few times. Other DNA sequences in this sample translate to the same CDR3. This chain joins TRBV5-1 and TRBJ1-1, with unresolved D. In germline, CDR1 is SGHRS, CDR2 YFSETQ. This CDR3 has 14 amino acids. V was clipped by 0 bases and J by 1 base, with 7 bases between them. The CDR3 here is CASSLGAPNTEAFF. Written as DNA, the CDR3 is TGCGCCAGCAGCTTGGGAGCCCCGAACACTGAAGCTTTCTTT.

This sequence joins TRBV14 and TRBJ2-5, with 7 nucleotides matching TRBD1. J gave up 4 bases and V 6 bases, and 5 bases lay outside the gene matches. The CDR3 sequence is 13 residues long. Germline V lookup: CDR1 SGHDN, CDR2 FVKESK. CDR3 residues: CASSRNRGETQYF. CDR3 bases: TGTGCCAGCAGTCGGAACAGGGGAGAGACCCAGTACTTC.

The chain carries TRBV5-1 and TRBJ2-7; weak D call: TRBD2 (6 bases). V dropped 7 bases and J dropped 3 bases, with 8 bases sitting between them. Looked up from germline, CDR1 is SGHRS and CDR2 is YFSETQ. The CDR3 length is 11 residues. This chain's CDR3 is CASHGSYEQYF. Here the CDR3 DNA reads TGCGCCAGCCACGGGAGCTACGAGCAGTACTTC.

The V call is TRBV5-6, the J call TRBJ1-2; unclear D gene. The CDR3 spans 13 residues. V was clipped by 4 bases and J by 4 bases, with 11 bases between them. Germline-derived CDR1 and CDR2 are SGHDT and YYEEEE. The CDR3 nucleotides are TGTGCCAGCAGCGCGACTGAATTCTATGGCTACACCTTC. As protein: CASSATEFYGYTF.

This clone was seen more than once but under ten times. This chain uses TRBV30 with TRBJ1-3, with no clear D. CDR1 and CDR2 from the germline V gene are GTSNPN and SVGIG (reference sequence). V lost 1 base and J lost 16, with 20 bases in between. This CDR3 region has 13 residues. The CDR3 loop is CAWSGNPFGLRYF. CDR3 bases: TGTGCCTGGAGTGGAAACCCCTTTGGGCTCAGGTATTTT.

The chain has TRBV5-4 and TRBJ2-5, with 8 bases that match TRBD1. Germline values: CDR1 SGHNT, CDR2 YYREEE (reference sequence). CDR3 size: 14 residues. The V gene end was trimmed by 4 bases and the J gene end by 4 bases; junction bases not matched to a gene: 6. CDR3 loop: CASSASTGGETQYF. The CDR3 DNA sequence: TGTGCCAGCAGCGCTTCAACAGGGGGAGAGACCCAGTACTTC.